This entry lists 2 T cell receptor beta chains sequenced from one sample in a study of T cell responses to AZD1222 COVID-19 vaccine. Profiled with immunoSEQ multiplex PCR; TCRdb holds only in-frame clones, not every one. The sample contains some 190,000 clones, 70% to 90% of which appear only once. The source was peripheral blood, collected on day 0 of AZD1222 vaccination. Receptor source: an adult in good health.

V usage is TRBV5-5 and J usage is TRBJ1-1; D may be TRBD1 (5 bases). The CDR3 has 14 amino acids. The germline V and J ends were trimmed by 2 bases and 4 bases, with 12 bases remaining between them. Germline CDR1 reads SGHKS; CDR2 reads YYEKEE (reference sequence). The CDR3 protein is CASSLGLGGTEAFF. The CDR3, as DNA: TGTGCCAGCAGCTTAGGGCTCGGGGGCACTGAAGCTTTCTTT.

The J gene is TRBJ1-2, the V gene TRBV27; 9 bases fit TRBD1. CDR3 size: 13 residues. The germline CDR1 and CDR2 sequences are MNHEY and SMNVEV (reference sequence). After removal of 8 bases from V and 4 bases from J, the junction contained 5 bases not matched to a gene. The CDR3, as DNA: TGTGCCAGCGGGGACAGGGCGGCCTATGGCTACACCTTC. The encoded protein is CASGDRAAYGYTF.